This T cell receptor beta chain was recovered during a study of blood T cell repertoires in COVID-19 (dated by TCRdb to 2018 to 2020). About the investigation overall: Collaborator samples came from the United States, Italy and Spain and covered acute and convalescent phases of COVID-19. HLA class I and class II types, where available, came from metadata supplied by the sample provider rather than from assay-based typing. The repertoires were released in a freely available public database intended as a resource for research on the immune response to SARS-CoV-2. The prospective study material was composed of cDNA or gDNA derived from T cells, B-cell-depleted T cells, or PBMCs. Nearly every sample came with metadata listing a de-identified subject ID, COVID-19 status, age in years and sex. The samples were drawn from two sources: the first 160 participants of the ongoing ImmuneRACE study, and 1,200 or so subjects contributed by 6 global collaborators. Deeply sampled blood TCRbeta repertoires from subjects exposed to, actively infected with, or recovered from COVID-19 were included in the dataset. Results the study describes overall, beyond this receptor: The amount of clinical and demographic metadata varied by source and participant and was provided uncurated.

To note about this clone: Its specific antigen is unknown. Base qualities are not provided; no much larger clone lies one nucleotide away.

Whole blood was collected in K2EDTA tubes by collaborating institutions according to the institutions' own protocols. For TCRbeta analysis, collaborators shipped samples as frozen whole blood, isolated PBMCs, or DNA extracted from either of those sample types. As encoded in the germline V gene, CDR1 is SGHRS while CDR2 is YFSETQ. The V end loses 2 bases and the J end loses 6 bases, and a stretch of 11 bases separates them. The CDR3, cysteine through phenylalanine, is 13 amino acids long. Of the read, only the CDR3 DNA is kept; its 39 bases are in frame from base 1. The immunoSEQ Assay, a bias-controlled multiplex PCR, was used to amplify TCRbeta CDR3 regions from genomic DNA. On the authors' methods: The number of nucleated cells in each sample was estimated from the amplification of reference gene primers within the assay. To quantify the absolute abundance of each unique TCRbeta CDR3 rearrangement, sequence reads were collapsed and filtered. Productive Simpson clonality was computed per sample as the square root of Simpson's diversity index over productive rearrangements. Entries here come from immuneACCESS through TCRdb and include only in-frame sequences with V and J called. Some clones fail to appear in such tables; in the studies checked, an unresolved V gene covers under half of the shortfall, and the cause of the remainder is unknown. V and J calls and clone size are those listed in that table; D and trimming were worked out from the DNA. Recorded for this sample are around 270,000 clones; about 89% of them occurred a single time. In total, the top ten clones hold approximately 4.6% of the sample.

The chain joins TRBV5-1 to TRBJ1-2, with the D gene uncertain. The receptor was derived from a man in his forties or fifties with acute or convalescent COVID-19. Sequencing used peripheral blood. The CDR3 reads CASSLGSSDGYTF. DNA sequence: TGCGCCAGCAGCTTAGGGAGTTCGGATGGCTACACCTTC. With all but the CDR3 taken from the reference TRBV5-1 and TRBJ1-2 genes, the full variable domain is: KAGVTQTPRYLIKTRGQQVTLSCSPISGHRSVSWYQQTPGQGLQFLFEYFSETQRNKGNFPGRFSGRQFSNSRSEMNVSTLELGDSALYLCASSLGSSDGYTFGSGTRLTVV.